The TCR beta chain under discussion was sequenced for a study of regulatory T cells in long-lasting Graves disease. This clonotype showed up many times. Trimming pared 5 bases from V and 11 bases from J, leaving 19 bases between. Germline assignment: CDR1 SNHLY and CDR2 FYNNEI. The CDR3 is made up of 15 amino acids. The TCR beta library used iRepertoire HTBI primers with Arm-PCR amplification of CDR3. TCRdb reprocessed the multiplex PCR reads with MiXCR, giving one entry per CDR3 protein. In the table there are around 420,000 distinct CDR3 sequences, roughly 15% of which are singletons. Time point in this sample: newly diagnosed GD, antithyroid drugs for less than 3 months. Preparation of the TCR library used RNA extracted from PBMCs. These data were also reused for a study on T cells in Graves' hyperthyroidism and ophthalmopathy.

The clonotype was recovered from a woman between 40 and 55 years old with Graves disease. The sample here was peripheral blood mononuclear cells (PBMCs), taken at new diagnosis, from a patient treated with antithyroid drugs. This chain links TRBV2 with TRBJ1-6; a possible D gene is TRBD1 (5 bases). DNA of the CDR3: TGTGCCAGCAGTCGAGAGGGACCTCTTATGACACCCCTCCACTTT. This gives the protein CASSREGPLMTPLHF.